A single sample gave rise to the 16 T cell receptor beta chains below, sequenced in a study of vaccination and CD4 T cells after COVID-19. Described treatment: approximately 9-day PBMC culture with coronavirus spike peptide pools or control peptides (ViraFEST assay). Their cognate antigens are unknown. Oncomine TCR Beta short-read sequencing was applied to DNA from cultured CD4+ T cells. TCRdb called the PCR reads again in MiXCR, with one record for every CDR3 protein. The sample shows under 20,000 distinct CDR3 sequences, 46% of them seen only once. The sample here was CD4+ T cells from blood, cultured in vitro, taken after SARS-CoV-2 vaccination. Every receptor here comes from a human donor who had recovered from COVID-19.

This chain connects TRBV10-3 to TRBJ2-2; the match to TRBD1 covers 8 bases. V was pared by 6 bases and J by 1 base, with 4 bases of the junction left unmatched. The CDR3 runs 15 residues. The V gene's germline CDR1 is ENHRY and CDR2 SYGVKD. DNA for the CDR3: TGTGCCATCAGCGCGGACAGGGTGAACACCGGGGAGCTGTTTTTT. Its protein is CAISADRVNTGELFF.

The CDR3 here is CAIRIGREGTDTQYF. The DNA for the CDR3 is TGTGCCATCAGAATCGGGCGGGAGGGCACAGATACGCAGTATTTT. This chain joins TRBV6-1 and TRBJ2-3; 8 nucleotides line up with TRBD2. V shed 10 bases and J 1 base; nucleotides not matched to a gene: 10. Germline values: CDR1 MNHNS, CDR2 SASEGT. The CDR3 runs 15 residues.

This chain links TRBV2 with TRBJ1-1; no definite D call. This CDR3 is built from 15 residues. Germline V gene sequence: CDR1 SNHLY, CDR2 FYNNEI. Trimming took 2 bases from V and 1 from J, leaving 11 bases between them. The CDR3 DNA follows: TGTGCCAGCAGTGAATCCCCTACGACGAACACTGAAGCTTTCTTT. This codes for CASSESPTTNTEAFF.

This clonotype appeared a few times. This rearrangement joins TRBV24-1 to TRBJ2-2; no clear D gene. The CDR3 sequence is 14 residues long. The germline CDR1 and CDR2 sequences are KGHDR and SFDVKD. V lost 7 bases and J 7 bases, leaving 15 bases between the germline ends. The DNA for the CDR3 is TGTGCCACCAGCGGAATATCGGGTAGCGGGGAGCTGTTTTTT. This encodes CATSGISGSGELFF.

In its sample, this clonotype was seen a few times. The CDR3 loop reads CSAKSPGYTEAFF. For the CDR3, the DNA is TGCAGTGCTAAGTCACCGGGGTACACTGAAGCTTTCTTT. This chain joins TRBV20-1 and TRBJ1-1; no reliable D call. Germline V gene sequence: CDR1 DFQATT, CDR2 SNEGSKA (reference sequence). V lost 4 bases, J lost 3 bases, and 12 bases lay in between. This CDR3 spans 13 amino acids.

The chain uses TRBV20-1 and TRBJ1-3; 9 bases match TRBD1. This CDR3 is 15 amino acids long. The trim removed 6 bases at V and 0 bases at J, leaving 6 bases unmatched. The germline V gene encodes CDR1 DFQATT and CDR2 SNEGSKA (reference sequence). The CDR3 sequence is CSAQETGGSGNTIYF. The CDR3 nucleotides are TGCAGTGCCCAAGAGACAGGGGGCTCTGGAAACACCATATATTTT.

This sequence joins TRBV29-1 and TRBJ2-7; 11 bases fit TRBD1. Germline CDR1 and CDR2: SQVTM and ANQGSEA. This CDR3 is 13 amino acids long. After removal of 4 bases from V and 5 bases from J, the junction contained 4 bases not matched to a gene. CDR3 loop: CSVVPDRGHEQYF. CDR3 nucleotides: TGCAGCGTTGTTCCGGACAGGGGGCACGAGCAGTACTTC.

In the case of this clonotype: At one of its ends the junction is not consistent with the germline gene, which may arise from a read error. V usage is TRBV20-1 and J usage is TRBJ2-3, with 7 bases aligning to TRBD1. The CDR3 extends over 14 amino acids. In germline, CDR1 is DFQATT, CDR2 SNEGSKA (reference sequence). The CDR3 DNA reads TGCAGTGCTCGAGACAGGGTAGGGACAGATACGCAGTATTTT. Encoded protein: CSARDRVGTDTQYF.

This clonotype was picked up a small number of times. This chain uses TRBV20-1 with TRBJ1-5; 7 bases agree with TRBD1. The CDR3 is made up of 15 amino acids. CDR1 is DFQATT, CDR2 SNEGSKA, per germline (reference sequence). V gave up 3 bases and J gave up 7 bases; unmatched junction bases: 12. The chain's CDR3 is CSARISTGDGQPQHF. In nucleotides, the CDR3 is TGCAGTGCTAGGATCTCCACAGGGGACGGACAGCCCCAGCATTTT.

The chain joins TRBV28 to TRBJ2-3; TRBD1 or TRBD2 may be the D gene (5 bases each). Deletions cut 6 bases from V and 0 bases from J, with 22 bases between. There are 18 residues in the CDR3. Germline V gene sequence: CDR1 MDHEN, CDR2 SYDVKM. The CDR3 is CASSGRGRKETSTDTQYF. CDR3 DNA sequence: TGTGCCAGCAGCGGAAGGGGACGGAAAGAGACTAGCACAGATACGCAGTATTTT.

The CDR3 loop reads CASSGPTGVVGEQYF. DNA of the CDR3: TGTGCCAGCAGTGGCCCGACAGGGGTGGTTGGCGAGCAGTACTTC. The gene calls are TRBV6-1 and TRBJ2-7; TRBD1 aligns across 8 bases. The CDR3 totals 15 residues. Trimming at V came to 4 bases and at J to 6 bases, leaving 11 bases not matched to a gene. The germline V gene encodes CDR1 MNHNS and CDR2 SASEGT.

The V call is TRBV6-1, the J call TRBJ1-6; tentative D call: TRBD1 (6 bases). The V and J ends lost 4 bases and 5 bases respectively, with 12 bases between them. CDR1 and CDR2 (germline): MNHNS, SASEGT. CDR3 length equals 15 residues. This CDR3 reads CASSVPGHNNSPLHF. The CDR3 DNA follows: TGTGCCAGCAGTGTGCCGGGACATAATAATTCACCCCTCCACTTT.

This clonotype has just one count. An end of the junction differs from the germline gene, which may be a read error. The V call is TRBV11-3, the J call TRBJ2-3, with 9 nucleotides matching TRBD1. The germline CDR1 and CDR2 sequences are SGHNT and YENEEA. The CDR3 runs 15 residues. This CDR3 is CASSLGQGGTDTLYF. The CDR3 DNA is TGTGCCAGCAGCCTGGGACAGGGTGGTACAGATACGCTGTATTTT.

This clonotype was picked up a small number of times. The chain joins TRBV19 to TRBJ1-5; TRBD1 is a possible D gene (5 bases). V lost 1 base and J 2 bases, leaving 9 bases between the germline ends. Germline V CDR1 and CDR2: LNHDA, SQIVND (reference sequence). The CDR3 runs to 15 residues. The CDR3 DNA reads TGTGCCAGTAGTATAGGCGGAGGGGGCAATCAGCCCCAGCATTTT. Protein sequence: CASSIGGGGNQPQHF.

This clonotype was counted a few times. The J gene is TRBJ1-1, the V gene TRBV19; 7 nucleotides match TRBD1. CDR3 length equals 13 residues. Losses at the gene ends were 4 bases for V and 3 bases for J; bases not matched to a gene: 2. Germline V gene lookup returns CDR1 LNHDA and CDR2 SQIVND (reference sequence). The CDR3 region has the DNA TGTGCCAGTAGTACAGGGGGGTACACTGAAGCTTTCTTT. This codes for CASSTGGYTEAFF. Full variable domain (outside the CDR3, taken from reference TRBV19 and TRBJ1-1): DGGITQSPKYLFRKEGQNVTLSCEQNLNHDAMYWYRQDPGQGLRLIYYSQIVNDFQKGDIAEGYSVSREKKESFPLTVTSAQKNPTAFYLCASSTGGYTEAFFGQGTRLTVV.

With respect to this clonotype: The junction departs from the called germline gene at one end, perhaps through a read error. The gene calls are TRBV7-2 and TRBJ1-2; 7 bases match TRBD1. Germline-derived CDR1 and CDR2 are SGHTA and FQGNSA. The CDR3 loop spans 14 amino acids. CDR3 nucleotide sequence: TGCGCCAGCAGCCCGACGACAGGGTATAATGGCTACACCTTC. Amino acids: CASSPTTGYNGYTF.